This T cell receptor (beta chain) was found in a study of blood T cells in healthy people across ages. A second PCR of about 6 to 12 cycles used a sample-barcoded 5' primer and a J-beta primer mix. TCRdb re-derived calls from the 5' RACE reads in MiXCR, one entry per CDR3 protein. The repertoire has around 990,000 distinct CDR3 sequences, roughly 24% of them found once; the top ten carry less than 0.85%. These records were also assigned to another study, of T cells of mothers and their children.

The origin of this receptor is a girl aged 2-9 years in good health. Sequenced input: blood.

In DNA form, the CDR3 reads TGCAGTGCTAGTGAGAGGCACAGCTTCGGGGCCAACGTCCTGACTTTC. Protein: CSASERHSFGANVLTF. The rearrangement joins TRBV20-1 to TRBJ2-6; no reliable D call. Trimming shortened V by 3 bases and J by 4 bases, and 16 bases separated the two germline ends. The CDR3 length is 16 residues. CDR1 is DFQATT, CDR2 SNEGSKA, per germline (reference sequence).